The next 23 T cell receptor beta chains were all read from a single sample in a study of CD8 T cells in ankylosing spondylitis. One entry per CDR3 protein, called by TCRdb with MiXCR from the 5' RACE reads. The sample lists approximately 220,000 distinct CDR3 sequences, around 25% seen once, with more than 6.5% in the top ten. The specimen sequenced was blood, either unsorted or a sorted T cell fraction (not recorded which). The receptor set was obtained from a male donor with ankylosing spondylitis or in good health (not recorded which).

This clonotype occurred many times. This chain joins TRBV10-3 and TRBJ1-5; TRBD1 might be the D (5 bases). There are 13 residues in the CDR3. The germline gives CDR1 ENHRY, CDR2 SYGVKD. Trimming shortened V by 0 bases and J by 8 bases, and 8 bases separated the two germline ends. CDR3 bases: TGTGCCATCAGTGAGTCGCCGGGGGAGCCCCAGCATTTT. Translated: CAISESPGEPQHF.

V is TRBV29-1 and J is TRBJ2-3; 11 bases align to TRBD2. The CDR3 is 13 residues long. J lost 5 bases, V lost 4 bases, and 2 bases had no gene match. From germline, CDR1 is SQVTM and CDR2 ANQGSEA. DNA of the CDR3: TGCAGCGTTGTAGCGGGAGGGGTAGATACGCAGTATTTT. It yields the protein CSVVAGGVDTQYF.

This clonotype was observed many times. CDR3 sequence (DNA): TGTGCCAGCAGCGTAGACCATACGCAGTATTTT. It yields the protein CASSVDHTQYF. V is TRBV9 and J is TRBJ2-3, with unresolved D. Germline V gives CDR1 SGDLS, CDR2 YYNGEE. V lost 0 bases, J lost 7 bases, and 3 bases lay in between. The CDR3 consists of 11 residues.

The V gene is TRBV20-1, the J gene TRBJ1-6; D is undetermined. This CDR3 region has 13 residues. Germline V gene lookup returns CDR1 DFQATT and CDR2 SNEGSKA (reference sequence). V lost 2 bases to trimming and J lost 5 bases, with 7 bases between them. The CDR3 reads CSARIGNNSPLHF. CDR3 coding DNA: TGCAGTGCTAGAATAGGCAATAATTCACCCCTCCACTTT.

This clonotype was seen ten or more times. J is TRBJ2-1 and V is TRBV5-1, with TRBD1 matching 9 bases. The CDR3 loop spans 15 amino acids. Germline CDR1 is SGHRS and CDR2 is YFSETQ. After removal of 2 bases from V and 4 bases from J, the junction contained 4 bases not matched to a gene. The CDR3 protein is CASSFGTGLYNEQFF. DNA of the CDR3: TGCGCCAGCAGCTTCGGGACAGGGCTGTACAATGAGCAGTTCTTC.

The V and J genes are TRBV20-1 and TRBJ1-5, with D perhaps TRBD1 (6 bases). Trimming removed 1 base at V and 6 bases at J, with 16 bases between. This CDR3 comprises 15 residues. CDR1 is DFQATT, CDR2 SNEGSKA, per germline (reference sequence). The CDR3 reads CSARAQTGAGQPQHF. For the CDR3, the DNA is TGCAGTGCTAGAGCACAGACGGGGGCAGGTCAGCCCCAGCATTTT.

This clonotype has a handful of counts. The chain employs TRBV6-1 and TRBJ1-5; D possibly corresponds to TRBD1 (5 bases). Trimming left V 10 bases short and J 4 bases short, with 17 bases between. This CDR3 contains 14 residues. From germline, CDR1 is MNHNS and CDR2 SASEGT. The CDR3 coding sequence is TGTGCCACCCAGCCGGGGACGAGGAATCAGCCCCAGCATTTT. Amino acids: CATQPGTRNQPQHF.

This clonotype was recorded many times. The rearrangement links TRBV12-5 to TRBJ2-3; TRBD1 matches 8 bases. The CDR3 length is 17 residues. Germline CDR1 reads LGHNT; CDR2 reads FRNRAP. With 6 bases clipped from V and 2 bases from J, the junction kept 13 bases outside the gene matches. In nucleotides, the CDR3 is TGTGCTAGTGGCCCCGGACAGGGAGGCCCTTACACAGATACGCAGTATTTT. Translated, it gives CASGPGQGGPYTDTQYF.

This sequence joins TRBV7-9 and TRBJ2-7; 9 bases map to TRBD1. Germline loops: CDR1 SEHNR, CDR2 FQNEAQ (reference sequence). The length of the CDR3 is 15 residues. V lost 5 bases and J lost 2; bases outside the gene matches: 7. The CDR3 loop is CASSPLRDRAYEQYF. In DNA, the CDR3 is TGTGCCAGCAGCCCCCTGAGGGACAGGGCCTACGAGCAGTACTTC.

This clonotype showed up many times. The rearrangement links TRBV29-1 to TRBJ1-1; 8 nucleotides line up with TRBD1. This CDR3 has 12 residues. CDR1 SQVTM and CDR2 ANQGSEA come from the germline V gene. Unmatched junction bases numbered 1, after V lost 1 base and J lost 6 bases. Here the CDR3 DNA reads TGCAGCGTTGAAGGGACAGGGTCTGAAGCTTTCTTT. It specifies CSVEGTGSEAFF.

The J gene is TRBJ2-2, the V gene TRBV19; 7 positions match TRBD1. CDR1 is LNHDA and CDR2 is SQIVND in the germline V gene (reference sequence). V was pared by 6 bases and J by 2 bases, with 9 bases of the junction left unmatched. The CDR3 sequence is 16 residues long. The CDR3 nucleotides are TGTGCCAGTAGACCACAGGGACAGCTTAACACCGGGGAGCTGTTTTTT. It codes for CASRPQGQLNTGELFF.

J is TRBJ2-5 and V is TRBV27; D remains unclear. The ends were cut back, 4 bases at V and 0 bases at J, with 6 bases in the middle. Per the germline V gene, CDR1 is MNHEY and CDR2 is SMNVEV (reference sequence). CDR3 length: 13 residues. The CDR3 DNA follows: TGTGCCAGCAGTTACCGGTACCAAGAGACCCAGTACTTC. It translates to CASSYRYQETQYF.

This clonotype was observed many times. This chain links TRBV20-1 with TRBJ2-2, with a weak D call TRBD2 (6 bases). CDR3 size: 14 residues. The ends were cut back, 5 bases at V and 9 bases at J, with 19 bases in the middle. Germline CDR1 reads DFQATT; CDR2 reads SNEGSKA (reference sequence). The CDR3 DNA follows: TGCAGTGCTTTTCCGGGACTCGAATTGAGGGAGCTGTTTTTT. As protein: CSAFPGLELRELFF.

This clonotype was counted at least ten times. The rearrangement uses TRBV12-3 or TRBV12-4 and TRBJ2-7, with 13 bases fitting TRBD2. The CDR3 loop spans 14 amino acids. J lost 2 bases, V lost 8 bases, and 3 bases had no gene match. The CDR3 protein is CASRGLAGPYEQYF. Written as DNA, the CDR3 is TGTGCCAGCCGGGGACTAGCGGGACCCTACGAGCAGTACTTC.

This clonotype was found a few times. The rearrangement links TRBV5-1 to TRBJ2-7, with 8 bases identical to TRBD1. The J segment lost 3 bases and the V segment lost 0 bases, leaving 5 bases of the junction unmatched. CDR1 SGHRS and CDR2 YFSETQ come from the germline V gene. The CDR3 is 15 residues long. The DNA of the CDR3 is TGCGCCAGCAGCTTGGTAACAGGGGGGCACTACGAGCAGTACTTC. Its translation: CASSLVTGGHYEQYF. Filled out from reference TRBV5-1 and TRBJ2-7, the complete variable domain reads KAGVTQTPRYLIKTRGQQVTLSCSPISGHRSVSWYQQTPGQGLQFLFEYFSETQRNKGNFPGRFSGRQFSNSRSEMNVSTLELGDSALYLCASSLVTGGHYEQYFGPGTRLTVT.

This clonotype was recorded many times. The rearrangement links TRBV20-1 to TRBJ2-1; D call uncertain. This CDR3 contains 12 residues. Germline assignment: CDR1 DFQATT and CDR2 SNEGSKA (reference sequence). Trimming left V 6 bases short and J 7 bases short, with 13 bases between. CDR3 in amino acids: CSAQSAENEQFF. The DNA for the CDR3 is TGCAGTGCCCAATCTGCAGAAAATGAGCAGTTCTTC.

This clonotype was recorded many times. The chain combines TRBV29-1 with TRBJ2-5; 11 bases are a match to TRBD2. The CDR3 is 14 amino acids. The ends lost 6 bases at V and 2 bases at J; junction bases unmatched: 5. Germline loops: CDR1 SQVTM, CDR2 ANQGSEA. CDR3 coding DNA: TGCAGCGTACCCGGGACTAGCGGACAAGAGACCCAGTACTTC. This translates into CSVPGTSGQETQYF.

This clonotype was seen only a few times. V and J are TRBV7-8 and TRBJ2-1; possible D gene TRBD2, 6 bases. The CDR3 length is 14 residues. From germline, CDR1 is SGHVS and CDR2 FQNEAQ. Trimming removed 3 bases from V and 5 bases from J, with 11 bases in between. CDR3 sequence (DNA): TGTGCCAGCAGCTTTGGAGGGAGAAACAATGAGCAGTTCTTC. This encodes CASSFGGRNNEQFF.

The chain combines TRBV29-1 with TRBJ2-1; TRBD2 matches at 10 bases. The CDR3 is made up of 15 amino acids. The V gene's germline CDR1 is SQVTM and CDR2 ANQGSEA. V lost 6 bases, J lost 9 bases, and 14 bases stayed unmatched. CDR3 protein: CSVETPPAGGFEQFF. The CDR3 DNA reads as TGCAGCGTAGAGACCCCCCCAGCGGGAGGGTTTGAGCAGTTCTTC.

Many counts were recorded for this clonotype. The genes are TRBV5-6 and TRBJ1-5, with TRBD1 matching 11 bases. The ends lost 5 bases at V and 7 bases at J; junction bases unmatched: 8. The germline CDR1 and CDR2 sequences are SGHDT and YYEEEE. The CDR3 runs 15 residues. The CDR3 region has the DNA TGTGCCAGCAGTAAGCGGGACAGGGGGTCCCAGCCCCAGCATTTT. This gives the protein CASSKRDRGSQPQHF.

CDR3 protein: CSVEDLGHSGANVLTF. DNA of the CDR3: TGCAGCGTTGAAGATCTTGGGCACTCTGGGGCCAACGTCCTGACTTTC. The chain has TRBV29-1 and TRBJ2-6; D gene uncertain. Per germline, CDR1 SQVTM and CDR2 ANQGSEA. Trimming left V 0 bases short and J 0 bases short, with 9 bases between. The CDR3 runs to 16 residues.

This clonotype was picked up one time. The chain joins TRBV9 to TRBJ1-6; D gene uncertain. Trimming took off 2 bases at V and 9 bases at J, with 9 bases between the two ends. Germline V CDR1 and CDR2: SGDLS, YYNGEE. This CDR3 is built from 13 residues. DNA of the CDR3: TGTGCCAGCAGCGTCCGGGAACGTTCACCCCTCCACTTT. Encoded protein: CASSVRERSPLHF.

V and J are TRBV6-4 and TRBJ2-3, with D perhaps matching TRBD1 (7 bases). Trimming removed 4 bases at V and 2 bases at J, with 13 bases between. Germline V gene data show CDR1 as MRHNA and CDR2 as SNTAGT. This CDR3 is built from 15 residues. The CDR3 reads CASSAQGTHTDTQYF. The CDR3, as DNA: TGTGCCAGCAGTGCACAGGGGACTCACACAGATACGCAGTATTTT.